This T cell receptor (beta chain) was sequenced during a study of human T cells and chemical hapten exposure. The CDR3 has 14 residues. Trimming removed 4 bases at V and 3 bases at J, with 15 bases between. Germline V lookup: CDR1 SQVTM, CDR2 ANQGSEA. TCRdb re-called the RACE reads through MiXCR, storing one row per CDR3 protein. The sample holds about 130,000 distinct CDR3 sequences, approximately 9.5% seen once. In its sample, this clonotype was seen many times. Specified time point: healthy volunteer bleed at 2 weeks. Total RNA extraction was carried out from unfractionated whole blood. The sequencing input was whole blood. The chain carries TRBV29-1 and TRBJ1-1; weak D call: TRBD1 (5 bases). The receptor's source is a male donor in good health. Some clones in this sample may be carry-over from other donors' samples. CDR3 in amino acids: CSVGGRLSDTEAFF. The CDR3 DNA reads TGCAGCGTTGGGGGCAGGCTTTCGGACACTGAAGCTTTCTTT. The entire variable domain, with the rest obtained from reference TRBV29-1 and TRBJ1-1, is as follows: SAVISQKPSRDICQRGTSLTIQCQVDSQVTMMFWYRQQPGQSLTLIATANQGSEATYESGFVIDKFPISRPNLTFSTLTVSNMSPEDSSIYLCSVGGRLSDTEAFFGQGTRLTVV.